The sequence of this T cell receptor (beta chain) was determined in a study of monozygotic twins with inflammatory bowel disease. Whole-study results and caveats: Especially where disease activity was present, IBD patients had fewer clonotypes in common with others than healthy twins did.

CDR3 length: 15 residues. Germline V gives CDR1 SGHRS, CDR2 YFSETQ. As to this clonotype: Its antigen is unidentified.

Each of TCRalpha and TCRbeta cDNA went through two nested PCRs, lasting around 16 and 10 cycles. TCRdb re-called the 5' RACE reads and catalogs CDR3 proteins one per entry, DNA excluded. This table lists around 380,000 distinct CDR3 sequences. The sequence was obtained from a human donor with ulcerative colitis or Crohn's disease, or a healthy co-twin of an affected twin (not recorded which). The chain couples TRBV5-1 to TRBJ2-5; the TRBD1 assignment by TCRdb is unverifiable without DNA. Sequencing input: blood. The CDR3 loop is CASSPGRGGWETQYF.